A selection of T cell receptor beta chains follows, all from one sample in a study of blood T cell repertoires in COVID-19. Profiled with immunoSEQ multiplex PCR; TCRdb holds only in-frame clones, not every one. Of 310,000 or so clones in the sample, about nine tenths were seen once. Source material: peripheral blood. The receptors here all came from a woman in her fifties or sixties who had recovered from COVID-19. CDR3s include the opening cysteine and the closing phenylalanine or tryptophan. The D gene is left open where the match is weak. The size entry is marked missing in some rows and otherwise reads once, few, many or a size class.

>TRBJ2-7|-|TRBV10-3|TRBD2
CATEPFGGGYEQYF
TGTGCCACCGAGCCTTTCGGGGGGGGGTACGAGCAGTACTTC
>TRBJ2-2|-|TRBV11-1|-
CASSLVMGGTGELFF
TGTGCCAGCAGCTTAGTTATGGGGGGCACCGGGGAGCTGTTTTTT
>TRBJ2-3|-|TRBV7-3|TRBD2
CASSSLAGVGDTQYF
TGTGCCAGCAGCTCCTTAGCGGGAGTAGGAGATACGCAGTATTTT
>TRBJ1-1|-|TRBV3-1/TRBV3-2|-
CASSQFHRNTEAFF
TGTGCCAGCAGCCAATTCCACAGGAACACTGAAGCTTTCTTT
>TRBJ2-2|-|TRBV29-1|TRBD2
CSVSSSGANTGELFF
TGCAGCGTTAGCTCTAGCGGGGCTAACACCGGGGAGCTGTTTTTT
>TRBJ1-2|-|TRBV4-3|TRBD1
CASSQSTGANYGYTF
TGCGCCAGCAGCCAATCGACAGGGGCTAACTATGGCTACACCTTC
>TRBJ2-6|-|TRBV28|-
CASSSGGLNGANVLTF
TGTGCCAGCAGTTCAGGGGGGTTGAATGGGGCCAACGTCCTGACTTTC
>TRBJ1-2|-|TRBV29-1|-
CSVETGYGYTF
TGCAGCGTCGAGACAGGATATGGCTACACCTTC
>TRBJ1-3|-|TRBV2|TRBD1
CARRGTAGNTIYF
TGTGCCAGGAGAGGGACAGCTGGAAACACCATATATTTT
>TRBJ1-1|-|TRBV11-1|-
CASSNGNRGNTEAFF
TGTGCCAGCAGCAATGGAAATCGGGGAAACACTGAAGCTTTCTTT
>TRBJ2-3|-|TRBV6-5|-
CASSYSGATDTQYF
TGTGCCAGCAGTTACTCGGGGGCCACAGATACGCAGTATTTT
>TRBJ1-2|-|TRBV11-2|-
CASSLGPGVGYTF
TGTGCCAGCAGCTTGGGCCCGGGGGTTGGCTACACCTTC
>TRBJ1-2|-|TRBV6-5|-
CASGRPPMGGYTF
TGTGCCAGCGGGAGACCCCCTATGGGAGGCTACACCTTC
>TRBJ2-7|few|TRBV4-3|TRBD1
CASSRSGQGLYEQYF
TGCGCCAGCAGCAGATCGGGACAGGGGCTCTACGAGCAGTACTTC
>TRBJ2-1|-|TRBV6-6|-
CASTFPGGYNEQFF
TGTGCCAGCACCTTCCCTGGCGGGTACAATGAGCAGTTCTTC
>TRBJ2-7|-|TRBV6-2/TRBV6-3|TRBD2
CASRYRSGGLKYEQYF
TGTGCCAGCAGGTACCGGAGCGGGGGCCTAAAGTACGAGCAGTACTTC
>TRBJ1-1|-|TRBV7-2|TRBD1
CASSSQGATEAFF
TGTGCCAGCAGCAGCCAGGGGGCCACTGAAGCTTTCTTT
>TRBJ2-5|once|TRBV28|TRBD1
CASSSYTGGLTPKGRETQYF
TGTGCCAGCAGTTCCTACACAGGGGGCCTAACCCCAAAGGGCCGGGAGACCCAGTACTTC
>TRBJ1-1|once|TRBV27|TRBD1
CASMTGGNTEAFF
TGTGCCAGCATGACAGGGGGGAACACTGAAGCTTTCTTT
>TRBJ2-5|-|TRBV3-1/TRBV3-2|TRBD1
CASRRLRGRGETQYF
TGTGCCAGCAGGCGACTCAGGGGGCGCGGGGAGACCCAGTACTTC
>TRBJ2-1|few|TRBV6-6|-
CASSPETYNEQFF
TGTGCCAGCAGCCCCGAGACCTACAATGAGCAGTTCTTC
>TRBJ2-1|once|TRBV20-1|TRBD2
CSASNLAGGGNEQFF
TGCAGTGCCAGTAATCTAGCGGGGGGAGGCAATGAGCAGTTCTTC
>TRBJ2-1|-|TRBV7-3|-
CASSSTGTLNEQFF
TGTGCCAGCAGTTCCACCGGGACTCTCAATGAGCAGTTCTTC
>TRBJ2-4|-|TRBV7-9|-
CASSLAGGVKAKNIQYF
TGTGCCAGCAGCTTAGCTGGCGGGGTGAAGGCCAAAAACATTCAGTACTTC
>TRBJ2-7|-|TRBV5-1|TRBD1
CASSPRRDSLTYEQYF
TGCGCCAGCAGCCCACGCCGGGACAGTCTAACCTACGAGCAGTACTTC
>TRBJ2-2|-|TRBV11-3|-
CASHYPRDGELFF
TGTGCCAGCCACTATCCCCGGGACGGGGAGCTGTTTTTT
>TRBJ1-1|-|TRBV25-1|-
CASSELLNTEAFF
TGTGCCAGCAGTGAACTCCTGAACACTGAAGCTTTCTTT
>TRBJ1-1|-|TRBV12-3/TRBV12-4|-
CASSYYTEAFF
TGTGCCAGCAGTTATTATACTGAAGCTTTCTTT
>TRBJ2-4|-|TRBV3-1/TRBV3-2|TRBD1
CASSLQGGQNIQYF
TGTGCCAGCAGCCTACAGGGGGGCCAAAACATTCAGTACTTC
>TRBJ1-6|-|TRBV27|-
CASRPGQPNSPLHF
TGTGCCAGCAGACCGGGACAACCTAATTCACCCCTCCACTTT
>TRBJ1-5|-|TRBV6-4|-
CASIHGERGNQPQHF
TGTGCCAGCATACACGGGGAACGAGGCAATCAGCCCCAGCATTTT
>TRBJ2-5|-|TRBV7-9|TRBD2
CASSVASGTQETQYF
TGTGCCAGCAGTGTGGCTAGCGGTACCCAAGAGACCCAGTACTTC
>TRBJ2-7|-|TRBV27|TRBD1
CASSIGQGASYEQYF
TGTGCCAGCAGTATAGGACAGGGGGCATCCTACGAGCAGTACTTC
>TRBJ2-3|once|TRBV5-1|TRBD1
CASSRGQGRTDTQYF
TGCGCCAGCAGCCGCGGACAGGGTAGGACAGATACGCAGTATTTT
>TRBJ2-3|-|TRBV29-1|TRBD2
CSVEGSVGGRPINTDTQYF
TGCAGCGTTGAAGGGAGCGTCGGCGGGAGACCTATTAACACAGATACGCAGTATTTT
>TRBJ2-1|few|TRBV7-2|-
CASGRGLRDEQFF
TGTGCCAGCGGTCGAGGACTTAGGGATGAGCAGTTCTTC
>TRBJ2-7|-|TRBV18|TRBD1
CASSPRTDRGGEQYF
TGTGCCAGCTCACCACGCACGGACAGGGGGGGGGAGCAGTACTTC
>TRBJ1-3|-|TRBV7-2|-
CASSLVDSSSGNTIYF
TGTGCCAGCAGCTTAGTTGACAGTAGCTCTGGAAACACCATATATTTT
>TRBJ2-3|-|TRBV19|-
CASSRTTDTQYF
TGTGCCAGTAGTCGTACAACAGATACGCAGTATTTT
>TRBJ2-2|-|TRBV19|-
CASSLLRDTGELFF
TGTGCCAGTAGTCTCCTACGGGACACCGGGGAGCTGTTTTTT
>TRBJ2-1|-|TRBV7-3|-
CASSPVGGPHNEQFF
TGTGCCAGCAGCCCGGTGGGGGGGCCACACAATGAGCAGTTCTTC
>TRBJ1-1|once|TRBV16|-
CASSRRRGEIPEAFF
TGTGCCAGCAGCCGGCGCAGGGGTGAGATTCCTGAAGCTTTCTTT